This T cell receptor beta chain was identified during a study of blood T cell repertoires in COVID-19. Recruits, aged roughly 18 to 100 years, lived in under 25 US areas. Two negative PCRs, clearance, or symptom resolution were required of recovered Cohort 3 donors. Libraries were prepared by immunoSEQ multiplex PCR; TCRdb keeps only in-frame clonotypes and omits some of them. The sample consists of hundreds of thousands of clones, 85% to 90% of them appearing once. Trimming removed 7 bases at V and 2 bases at J, with 13 bases between. This CDR3 spans 14 amino acids. The germline gives CDR1 ENHRY, CDR2 SYGVKD.

Sequenced: PBMCs or T cells enriched from blood (not recorded which). The rearrangement links TRBV10-3 to TRBJ2-3; D is uncertain. This clonotype was sampled from a young man who had recovered from COVID-19. DNA for the CDR3: TGTGCCATCAAGATGGAGCGAATCACAGATACGCAGTATTTT. It translates to CAIKMERITDTQYF.